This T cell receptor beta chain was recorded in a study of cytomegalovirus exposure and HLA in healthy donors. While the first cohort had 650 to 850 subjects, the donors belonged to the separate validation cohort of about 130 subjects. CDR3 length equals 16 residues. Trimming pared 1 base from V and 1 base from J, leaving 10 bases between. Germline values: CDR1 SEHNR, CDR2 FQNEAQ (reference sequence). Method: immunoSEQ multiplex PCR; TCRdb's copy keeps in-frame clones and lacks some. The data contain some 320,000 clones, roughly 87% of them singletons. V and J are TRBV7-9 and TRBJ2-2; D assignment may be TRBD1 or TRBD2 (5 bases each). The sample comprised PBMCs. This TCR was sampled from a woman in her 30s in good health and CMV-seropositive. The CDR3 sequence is CASSLGDLWNTGELFF. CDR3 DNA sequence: TGTGCCAGCAGCTTAGGGGACCTCTGGAACACCGGGGAGCTGTTTTTT.